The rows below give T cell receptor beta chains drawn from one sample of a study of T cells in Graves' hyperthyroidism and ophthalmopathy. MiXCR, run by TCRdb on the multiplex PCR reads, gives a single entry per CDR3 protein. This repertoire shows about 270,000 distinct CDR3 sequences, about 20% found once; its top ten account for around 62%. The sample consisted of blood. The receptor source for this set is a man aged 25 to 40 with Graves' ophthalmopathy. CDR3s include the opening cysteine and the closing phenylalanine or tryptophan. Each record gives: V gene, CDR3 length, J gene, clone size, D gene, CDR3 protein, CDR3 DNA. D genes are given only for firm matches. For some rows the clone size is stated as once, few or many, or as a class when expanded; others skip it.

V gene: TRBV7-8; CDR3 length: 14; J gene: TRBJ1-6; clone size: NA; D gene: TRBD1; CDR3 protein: CASSLDRENSPLHF; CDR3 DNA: TGTGCCAGCAGCTTGGACAGGGAGAATTCACCCCTCCACTTT
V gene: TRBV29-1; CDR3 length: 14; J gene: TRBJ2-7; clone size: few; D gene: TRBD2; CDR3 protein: CSVGSSGSWYEQYF; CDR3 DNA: TGCAGCGTTGGGTCTAGCGGGAGTTGGTACGAGCAGTACTTC
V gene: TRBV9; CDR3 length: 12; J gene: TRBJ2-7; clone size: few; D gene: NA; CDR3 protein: CASSVDDYEQYF; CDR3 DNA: TGTGCCAGCAGCGTAGACGATTACGAGCAGTACTTC
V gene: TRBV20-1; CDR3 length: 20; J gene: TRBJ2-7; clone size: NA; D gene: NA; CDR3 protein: CSARVSSGSNTWADSAPQYF; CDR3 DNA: TGCAGTGCTAGAGTTAGTAGTGGATCTAATACGTGGGCCGATTCCGCGCCGCAGTACTTC
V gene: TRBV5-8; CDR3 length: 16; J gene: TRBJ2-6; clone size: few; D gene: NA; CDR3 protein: CASSPGDLSGANVLTF; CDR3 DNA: TGTGCCAGCAGCCCCGGGGATTTATCTGGGGCCAACGTCCTGACTTTC
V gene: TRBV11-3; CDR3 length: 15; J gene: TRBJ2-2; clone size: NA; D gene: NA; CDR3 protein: CASSSAAAGTGELFF; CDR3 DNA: TGTGCCAGCAGCTCGGCGGCCGCGGGAACCGGGGAGCTGTTTTTT
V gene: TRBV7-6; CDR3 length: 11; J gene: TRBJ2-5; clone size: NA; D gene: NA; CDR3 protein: CASSLDGAQYF; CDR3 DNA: TGTGCCAGCAGCTTAGACGGGGCCCAGTACTTC
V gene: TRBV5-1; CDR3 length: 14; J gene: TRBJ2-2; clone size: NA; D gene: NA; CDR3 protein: CASTLSGSVGELFF; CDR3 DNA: TGCGCCAGCACCCTTTCAGGGTCCGTCGGGGAGCTGTTTTTT
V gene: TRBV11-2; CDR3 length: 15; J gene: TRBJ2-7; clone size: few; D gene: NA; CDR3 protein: CASSVAGERSYEQYF; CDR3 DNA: TGTGCCAGCAGCGTCGCAGGGGAGCGCTCCTACGAGCAGTACTTC
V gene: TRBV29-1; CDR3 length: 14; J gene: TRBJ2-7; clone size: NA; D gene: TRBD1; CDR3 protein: CSVPRTGGSYEQYF; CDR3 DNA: TGCAGCGTTCCCAGGACAGGGGGCTCCTACGAGCAGTACTTC
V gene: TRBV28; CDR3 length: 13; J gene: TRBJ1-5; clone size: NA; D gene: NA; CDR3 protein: CASKSNSNQPQHF; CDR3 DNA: TGTGCCAGCAAAAGTAATAGCAATCAGCCCCAGCATTTT
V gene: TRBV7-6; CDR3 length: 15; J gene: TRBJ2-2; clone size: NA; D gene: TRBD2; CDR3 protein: CASQSAGVGTGELFF; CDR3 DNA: TGTGCCAGCCAGTCCGCGGGAGTTGGCACCGGGGAGCTGTTTTTT
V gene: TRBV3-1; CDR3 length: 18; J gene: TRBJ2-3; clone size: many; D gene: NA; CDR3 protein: CASSPTGVAGAYTDTQYF; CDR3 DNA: TGTGCCAGCAGCCCGACGGGGGTGGCGGGGGCCTACACAGATACGCAGTATTTT
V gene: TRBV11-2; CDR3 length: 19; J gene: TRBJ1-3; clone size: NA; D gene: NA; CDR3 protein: CASSLSYPSQTGAGNTIYF; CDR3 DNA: TGTGCCAGCAGCTTAAGTTATCCATCCCAGACAGGAGCTGGAAACACCATATATTTT
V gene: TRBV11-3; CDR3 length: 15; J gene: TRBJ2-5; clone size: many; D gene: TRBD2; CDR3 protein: CASSLRAGGRETQYF; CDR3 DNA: TGTGCCAGCAGCTTAAGAGCGGGAGGTCGGGAGACCCAGTACTTC
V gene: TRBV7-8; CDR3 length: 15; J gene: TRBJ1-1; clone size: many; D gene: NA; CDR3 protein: CASSSSGTLNTEAFF; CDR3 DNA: TGTGCCAGCAGCTCATCCGGGACACTGAACACTGAAGCTTTCTTT
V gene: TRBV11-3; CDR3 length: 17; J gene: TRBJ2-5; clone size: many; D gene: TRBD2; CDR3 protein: CASSLAGGPTPQETQYF; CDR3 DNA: TGTGCCAGCAGTTTAGCGGGAGGACCAACCCCCCAAGAGACCCAGTACTTC
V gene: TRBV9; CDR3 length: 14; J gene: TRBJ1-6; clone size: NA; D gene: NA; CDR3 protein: CASSVTADNSPLHF; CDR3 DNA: TGTGCCAGCAGCGTGACAGCAGATAATTCACCCCTCCACTTT
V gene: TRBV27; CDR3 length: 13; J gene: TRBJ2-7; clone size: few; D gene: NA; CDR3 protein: CASSLRGAYEQYF; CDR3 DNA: TGTGCCAGCAGTTTACGGGGTGCCTACGAGCAGTACTTC
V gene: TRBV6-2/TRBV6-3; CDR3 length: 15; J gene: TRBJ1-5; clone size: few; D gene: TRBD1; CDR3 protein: CASSYSRQGGQPQHF; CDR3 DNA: TGTGCCAGCAGTTACTCGAGACAGGGAGGTCAGCCCCAGCATTTT
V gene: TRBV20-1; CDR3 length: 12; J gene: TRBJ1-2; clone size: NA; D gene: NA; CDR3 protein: CSARSPPYGYTF; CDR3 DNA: TGCAGTGCTAGATCCCCCCCCTATGGCTACACCTTC
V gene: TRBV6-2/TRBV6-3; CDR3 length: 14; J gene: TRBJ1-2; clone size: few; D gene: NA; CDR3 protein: CASSREFQADGYTF; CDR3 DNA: TGTGCCAGCAGCCGAGAATTCCAGGCTGATGGCTACACCTTC
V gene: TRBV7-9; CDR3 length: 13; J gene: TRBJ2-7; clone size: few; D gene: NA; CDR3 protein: CASSFTDNYEQYF; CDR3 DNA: TGTGCCAGCAGCTTTACGGACAACTACGAGCAGTACTTC
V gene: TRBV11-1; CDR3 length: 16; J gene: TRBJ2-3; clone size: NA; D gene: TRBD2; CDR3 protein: CASSLLGAGVSDTQYF; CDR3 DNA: TGTGCCAGCAGCTTATTAGGCGCGGGAGTGTCAGATACGCAGTATTTT
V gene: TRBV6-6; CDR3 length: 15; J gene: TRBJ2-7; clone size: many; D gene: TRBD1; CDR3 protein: CASSYTGGSSYEQYF; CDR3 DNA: TGTGCCAGCAGTTACACAGGGGGCAGCTCCTACGAGCAGTACTTC
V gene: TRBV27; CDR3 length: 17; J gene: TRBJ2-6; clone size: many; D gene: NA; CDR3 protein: CASSLRYTNSGANVLTF; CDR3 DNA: TGTGCCAGCAGTTTACGCTATACGAACTCTGGGGCCAACGTCCTGACTTTC
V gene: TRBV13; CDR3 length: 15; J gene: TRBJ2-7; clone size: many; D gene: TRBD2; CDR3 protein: CASSTRLAGGYEQYF; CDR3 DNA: TGTGCCAGCAGCACGCGACTAGCGGGAGGGTACGAGCAGTACTTC
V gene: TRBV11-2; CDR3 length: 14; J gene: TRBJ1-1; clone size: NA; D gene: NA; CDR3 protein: CASSIRGENTEAFF; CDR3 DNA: TGTGCCAGCAGCATAAGAGGAGAAAACACTGAAGCTTTCTTT
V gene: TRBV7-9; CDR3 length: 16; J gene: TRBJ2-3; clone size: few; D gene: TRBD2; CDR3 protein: CASSTRTSGSTDTQYF; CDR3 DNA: TGTGCCAGCAGCACCCGGACTAGCGGGAGCACAGATACGCAGTATTTT
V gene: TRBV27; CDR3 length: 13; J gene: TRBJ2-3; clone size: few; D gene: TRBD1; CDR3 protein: CASSPRTGMTQYF; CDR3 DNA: TGTGCCAGCAGTCCGAGGACAGGGATGACGCAGTATTTT
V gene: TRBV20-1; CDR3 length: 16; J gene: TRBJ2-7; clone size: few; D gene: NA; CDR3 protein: CSARSHPIKTDSEQYF; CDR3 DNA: TGCAGTGCTAGATCTCATCCTATTAAGACAGACTCGGAGCAGTACTTC
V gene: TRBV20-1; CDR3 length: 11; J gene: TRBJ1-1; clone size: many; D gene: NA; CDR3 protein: CSALVATEAFF; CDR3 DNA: TGCAGTGCACTCGTGGCCACTGAAGCTTTCTTT
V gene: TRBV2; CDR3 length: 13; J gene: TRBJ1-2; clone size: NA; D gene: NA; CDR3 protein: CASSPREVHGYTF; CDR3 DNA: TGTGCCAGCTCACCACGAGAGGTCCATGGCTACACCTTC
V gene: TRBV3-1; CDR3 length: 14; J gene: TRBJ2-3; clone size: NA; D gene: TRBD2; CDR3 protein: CASSHREGTDTQYF; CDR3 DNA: TGTGCCAGCAGCCACCGGGAGGGCACAGATACGCAGTATTTT
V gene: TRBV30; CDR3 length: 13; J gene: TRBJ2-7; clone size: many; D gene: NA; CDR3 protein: CAWSYNSYYEQYF; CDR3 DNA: TGTGCCTGGAGTTACAATTCATACTACGAGCAGTACTTC
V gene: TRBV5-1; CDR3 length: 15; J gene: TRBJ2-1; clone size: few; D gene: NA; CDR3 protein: CASSLRLASQGGQFF; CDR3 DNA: TGCGCCAGCAGCCTGAGACTAGCGTCTCAGGGGGGGCAGTTCTTC
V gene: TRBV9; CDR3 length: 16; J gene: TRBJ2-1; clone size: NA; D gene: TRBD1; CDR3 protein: CASSPHLGNRGNEQFF; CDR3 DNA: TGTGCCAGCAGCCCCCATTTGGGGAACAGGGGAAATGAGCAGTTCTTC
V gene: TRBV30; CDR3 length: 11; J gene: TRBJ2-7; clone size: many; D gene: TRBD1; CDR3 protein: CAGTAHDEQYF; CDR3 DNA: TGTGCCGGGACAGCCCATGACGAGCAGTACTTC
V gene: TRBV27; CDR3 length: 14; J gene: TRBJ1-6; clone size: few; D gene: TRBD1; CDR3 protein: CASSENRGNSPLHF; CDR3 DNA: TGTGCCAGCAGTGAGAACAGGGGGAATTCACCCCTCCACTTT
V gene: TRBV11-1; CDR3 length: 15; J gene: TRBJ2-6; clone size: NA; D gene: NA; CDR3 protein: CASSSNPSGANVLTF; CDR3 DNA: TGTGCCAGCAGCTCGAATCCCTCTGGGGCCAACGTCCTGACTTTC
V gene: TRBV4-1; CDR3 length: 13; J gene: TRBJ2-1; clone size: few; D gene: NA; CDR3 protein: CASSQDEGHEQFF; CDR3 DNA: TGCGCCAGCAGCCAAGATGAGGGCCATGAGCAGTTCTTC
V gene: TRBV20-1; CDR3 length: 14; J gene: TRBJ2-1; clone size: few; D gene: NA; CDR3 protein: CSAPGETSYNEQFF; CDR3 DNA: TGCAGTGCGCCGGGGGAAACGTCCTACAATGAGCAGTTCTTC
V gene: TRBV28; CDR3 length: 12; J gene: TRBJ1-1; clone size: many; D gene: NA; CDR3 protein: CASKMGYTEAFF; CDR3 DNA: TGTGCCAGCAAGATGGGATACACTGAAGCTTTCTTT
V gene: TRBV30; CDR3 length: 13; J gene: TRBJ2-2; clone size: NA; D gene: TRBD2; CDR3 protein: CAWTSGSSGELFF; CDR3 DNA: TGTGCCTGGACTAGCGGGAGTTCCGGGGAGCTGTTTTTT
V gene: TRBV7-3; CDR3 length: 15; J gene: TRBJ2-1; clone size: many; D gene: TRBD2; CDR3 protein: CASRQGLAGHNEQFF; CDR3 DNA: TGTGCCAGCAGGCAGGGACTAGCGGGTCACAATGAGCAGTTCTTC
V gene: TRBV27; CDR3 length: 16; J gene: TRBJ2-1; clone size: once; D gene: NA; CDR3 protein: CASSLSFRGSYNEQFF; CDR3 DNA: TGTGCCAGCAGTTTATCCTTTAGAGGGTCCTACAATGAGCAGTTCTTC
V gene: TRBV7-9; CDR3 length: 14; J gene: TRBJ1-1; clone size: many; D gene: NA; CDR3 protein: CASSHPGGNTEAFF; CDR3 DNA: TGTGCCAGCAGCCATCCCGGTGGGAACACTGAAGCTTTCTTT
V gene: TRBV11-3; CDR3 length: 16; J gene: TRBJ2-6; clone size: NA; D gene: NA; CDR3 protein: CAGSHGFGSGANVLTF; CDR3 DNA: TGTGCCGGCAGCCATGGGTTTGGATCTGGGGCCAACGTCCTGACTTTC
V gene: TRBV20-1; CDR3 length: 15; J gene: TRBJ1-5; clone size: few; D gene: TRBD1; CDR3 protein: CSAISGTGGNQPQHF; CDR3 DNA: TGCAGTGCCATCTCCGGGACAGGGGGCAATCAGCCCCAGCATTTT
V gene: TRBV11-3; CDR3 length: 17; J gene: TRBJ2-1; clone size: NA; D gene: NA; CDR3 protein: CASSAPRTLTTDNEQFF; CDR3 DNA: TGTGCCAGCAGCGCGCCGAGGACACTCACAACCGACAATGAGCAGTTCTTC
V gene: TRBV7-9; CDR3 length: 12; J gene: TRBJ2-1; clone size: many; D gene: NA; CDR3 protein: CASSPAHNEQFF; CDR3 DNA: TGTGCCAGCAGCCCCGCCCACAATGAGCAGTTCTTC
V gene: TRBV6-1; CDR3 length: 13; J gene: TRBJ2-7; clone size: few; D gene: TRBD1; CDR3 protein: CASRQGISYEQYF; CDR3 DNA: TGTGCCAGCAGACAGGGGATATCCTACGAGCAGTACTTC
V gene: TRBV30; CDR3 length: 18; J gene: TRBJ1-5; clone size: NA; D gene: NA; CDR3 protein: CAWSGVGYQGGGNQPQHF; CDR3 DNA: TGTGCCTGGAGTGGAGTAGGATACCAGGGCGGGGGCAATCAGCCCCAGCATTTT
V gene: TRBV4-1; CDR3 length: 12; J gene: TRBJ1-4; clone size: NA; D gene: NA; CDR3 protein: CASSQPYEKLFF; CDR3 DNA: TGCGCCAGCAGCCAGCCGTATGAAAAACTGTTTTTT
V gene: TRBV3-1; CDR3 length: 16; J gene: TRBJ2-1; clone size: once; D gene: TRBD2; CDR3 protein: CASSPPDRGVNNEQFF; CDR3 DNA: TGTGCCAGCTCACCCCCTGATCGGGGGGTGAACAATGAGCAGTTCTTC
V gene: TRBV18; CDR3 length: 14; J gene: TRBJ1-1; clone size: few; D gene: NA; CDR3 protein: CASSPARMNTEAFF; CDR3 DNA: TGTGCCAGCTCACCTGCCAGGATGAACACTGAAGCTTTCTTT